The TCR beta chain under discussion was sequenced for a study of cytomegalovirus exposure and HLA in healthy donors. Assay used: immunoSEQ multiplex PCR; TCRdb lists only in-frame clones, some missing. The sample lists about 120,000 clones, roughly nine tenths occurring once. V gave up 2 bases and J gave up 4 bases; unmatched junction bases: 3. This CDR3 is 14 amino acids long. Germline V lookup: CDR1 SGHAT, CDR2 FQNNGV. Sequencing input: PBMCs. This sequence was found in a man between 18 and 29 years old in good health and CMV-seropositive. This chain links TRBV11-2 with TRBJ1-1; 8 nucleotides match TRBD1. The CDR3 spells CASSLLRGPTEAFF. CDR3 in DNA: TGTGCCAGCAGCTTACTCAGGGGGCCCACTGAAGCTTTCTTT.